This TCR beta chain was recovered during a study of blood T cell repertoires in COVID-19. At the level of the study: The United States, Italy and Spain were the sources of the acute and convalescent COVID-19 samples. Sample material is recorded as cDNA or gDNA derived from T cells, B-cell-depleted T cells, or PBMCs.

V lost 5 bases, J lost 9 bases, and 19 bases stayed unmatched. Germline assignment: CDR1 SGHTA and CDR2 FQGNSA. The CDR3 is 18 amino acids. In the authors' methods: By means of reference gene primer amplification, nucleated cell counts were estimated. The repertoire was sequenced with immunoSEQ multiplex PCR; TCRdb's copy has only in-frame clones and lacks some. V, J and clone size were drawn from that table, and D and trimming were deduced from the DNA. This repertoire shows roughly 150,000 clones, 82% found once; its top ten account for 4%. Sample: peripheral blood. This chain joins TRBV7-2 and TRBJ1-6, with TRBD1 matching over 7 bases. The receptor's source is a woman of 80 years or more with acute or convalescent COVID-19. The CDR3 protein is CASSQTGYRVRGRSPLHF. The CDR3 nucleotides are TGTGCCAGCAGCCAGACAGGGTATCGGGTCAGAGGCCGTTCACCCCTCCACTTT.